The clone carrying this T cell receptor beta chain was seen at least ten times. Its specificity is unknown. This record comes from a study of T cells after yellow fever vaccination. Universal primer sites and UMIs were introduced during 5'RACE template-switching synthesis of TCR cDNA. TCRdb itself ran the 5' RACE reads through MiXCR, one entry per CDR3 protein. The sample lists 300,000 or so distinct CDR3 sequences; over 10% were seen once. The CDR3 loop spans 15 amino acids. The V end was cut by 0 bases, the J end by 2 bases, with 13 bases between. Looked up from germline, CDR1 is SQVTM and CDR2 is ANQGSEA. Study-level points and caveats: The booster saw the reappearance of most primary-vaccination clones (around 96% CD4, about 88% CD8). The appearance of a small share of clonotypes in both CD4 and CD8 compartments was observed.

This TCR was sampled from a man aged 25-40 years who received the YFV17D yellow fever vaccine. The genes are TRBV29-1 and TRBJ2-5, with D possibly being TRBD1 (5 bases). The sequencing used CD4+ T cells sorted from PBMCs, collected 45 days after the yellow fever booster vaccination. The CDR3 DNA follows: TGCAGCGTTGAAGAGGGTGGGGCAAGACAAGAGACCCAGTACTTC. Protein: CSVEEGGARQETQYF.